The clone carrying this TCR beta chain was seen once. The sample originates from a study of blood T cell repertoires in COVID-19. Study-wide background: Whether acute or convalescent, the COVID-19 samples came from the United States, Italy and Spain.

Per the germline V gene, CDR1 is SGDLS and CDR2 is YYNGEE. V lost 4 bases and J lost 0, with 14 bases in between. The CDR3 loop spans 16 amino acids. In the study's own analysis: Amplification of reference gene primers was used by the study to estimate nucleated cell counts. Using immunoSEQ multiplex PCR, the repertoire was profiled, and TCRdb retains in-frame clones only, with some absent. That table supplies the V and J calls and clone size; D and trimming were determined from the DNA. The table has about 60,000 clones, around four fifths seen once. This chain connects TRBV9 to TRBJ2-1; unclear D gene. The sequence derives from a human donor in a cohort sampled during active COVID-19. Material for sequencing was peripheral blood. As DNA, the CDR3 is TGTGCCAGCAGCCCATCTATCGTGAGCTCCTACAATGAGCAGTTCTTC. This encodes CASSPSIVSSYNEQFF.